The rows below give T cell receptor beta chains drawn from one sample of a study of blood T cell repertoires in COVID-19. Clones were read by immunoSEQ multiplex PCR, and TCRdb kept only the in-frame ones, dropping some. This table holds more than 85,000 clones, approximately 80% found once. Sequences were obtained from peripheral blood. These receptors came from a woman in her sixties or seventies with acute or convalescent COVID-19. Both conserved end residues are part of each CDR3. The order of the fields is J gene, V gene, CDR3 protein.

J gene: TRBJ1-4
V gene: TRBV6-2/TRBV6-3
CDR3 protein: CASSYDRGYGENEKLFF

J gene: TRBJ2-1
V gene: TRBV15
CDR3 protein: CATSRDFGQGAEREQFF

J gene: TRBJ1-4
V gene: TRBV19
CDR3 protein: CASSAQPVGLEKLFF

J gene: TRBJ1-6
V gene: TRBV6-2/TRBV6-3
CDR3 protein: CASSHLRAATILSLHF

J gene: TRBJ1-6
V gene: TRBV28
CDR3 protein: CASSLTTGVASPLHF

J gene: TRBJ2-1
V gene: TRBV28
CDR3 protein: CASIGAGGRNEQFF

J gene: TRBJ1-2
V gene: TRBV5-6
CDR3 protein: CASSPGQNNYGYTF

J gene: TRBJ1-2
V gene: TRBV7-2
CDR3 protein: CASSPGRDYGYTF

J gene: TRBJ1-2
V gene: TRBV3-1/TRBV3-2
CDR3 protein: CASSQPGQGHYGYTF

J gene: TRBJ1-1
V gene: TRBV11-2
CDR3 protein: CASSLFRGVNTEAFF

J gene: TRBJ1-1
V gene: TRBV5-1
CDR3 protein: CASSSTGKTTEAFF

J gene: TRBJ2-1
V gene: TRBV3-1/TRBV3-2
CDR3 protein: CASSQEKERGGPFF

J gene: TRBJ2-1
V gene: TRBV4-3
CDR3 protein: CASSQEEGAGLGAQFF

J gene: TRBJ2-2
V gene: TRBV9
CDR3 protein: CASSVDMGGQTYTGELFF

J gene: TRBJ1-2
V gene: TRBV19
CDR3 protein: CASSISAGAANYGYTF

J gene: TRBJ2-7
V gene: TRBV13
CDR3 protein: CASSRTSGVVGEQYF

J gene: TRBJ1-2
V gene: TRBV7-3
CDR3 protein: CASSLGPSFSGYGYTF

J gene: TRBJ2-7
V gene: TRBV27
CDR3 protein: CASKAGQGPYEQYF

J gene: TRBJ1-1
V gene: TRBV28
CDR3 protein: CASSSDRGWTEAFF

J gene: TRBJ2-5
V gene: TRBV18
CDR3 protein: CASSPGLDAETQYF

J gene: TRBJ2-3
V gene: TRBV7-2
CDR3 protein: CASNPAGYTQYF

J gene: TRBJ1-5
V gene: TRBV6-4
CDR3 protein: CASSGKEPNQPQHF

J gene: TRBJ2-1
V gene: TRBV7-3
CDR3 protein: CASSLNQGSYNEQFF

J gene: TRBJ1-1
V gene: TRBV11-3
CDR3 protein: CASSSSPGPGVNTEAFF

J gene: TRBJ1-2
V gene: TRBV2
CDR3 protein: CASSRQGSYYGYTF

J gene: TRBJ1-5
V gene: TRBV19
CDR3 protein: CASSILAGGNQPQHF

J gene: TRBJ2-4
V gene: TRBV19
CDR3 protein: CASSKRQSKNIQYF

J gene: TRBJ2-3
V gene: TRBV19
CDR3 protein: CASSRQDIGVDTQYF

J gene: TRBJ1-5
V gene: TRBV7-2
CDR3 protein: CASSPGVSQPQHF

J gene: TRBJ2-5
V gene: TRBV2
CDR3 protein: CASTSGQGQETQYF

J gene: TRBJ2-2
V gene: TRBV5-1
CDR3 protein: CASRWDSRTGELFF

J gene: TRBJ2-5
V gene: TRBV28
CDR3 protein: CASRPRQGSQETQYF

J gene: TRBJ1-1
V gene: TRBV2
CDR3 protein: CASSSLQGTQNEAFF

J gene: TRBJ2-7
V gene: TRBV6-6
CDR3 protein: CASSWSDEQYF

J gene: TRBJ2-1
V gene: TRBV27
CDR3 protein: CASSGAGGISYNEQFF

J gene: TRBJ2-7
V gene: TRBV27
CDR3 protein: CASNLPSGPASNEQYF

J gene: TRBJ1-2
V gene: TRBV3-1/TRBV3-2
CDR3 protein: CASSRTPGQGRGYTF

J gene: TRBJ2-3
V gene: TRBV11-3
CDR3 protein: CASSLPIARTDTQYF

J gene: TRBJ1-4
V gene: TRBV9
CDR3 protein: CASSVDFDRVGEKLFF

J gene: TRBJ1-6
V gene: TRBV7-3
CDR3 protein: CASSQRQGGNSPLHF

J gene: TRBJ1-4
V gene: TRBV20-1
CDR3 protein: CSALTGEKLFF

J gene: TRBJ2-5
V gene: TRBV7-8
CDR3 protein: CASSPRTRVVEETQYF

J gene: TRBJ1-5
V gene: TRBV12-3/TRBV12-4
CDR3 protein: CASTRTGPQHF

J gene: TRBJ2-1
V gene: TRBV29-1
CDR3 protein: CSVEKPDRLGEQFF

J gene: TRBJ2-7
V gene: TRBV19
CDR3 protein: CASSIGENYEQYF

J gene: TRBJ1-1
V gene: TRBV7-9
CDR3 protein: CASSTTGGAEAFF

J gene: TRBJ1-3
V gene: TRBV19
CDR3 protein: CASSTGTETSGNTIYF

J gene: TRBJ2-2
V gene: TRBV29-1
CDR3 protein: CSATIYREGTGELFF

J gene: TRBJ1-1
V gene: TRBV29-1
CDR3 protein: CSERKGGNTEAFF

J gene: TRBJ1-1
V gene: TRBV6-1
CDR3 protein: CASSDPGQGATEAFF

J gene: TRBJ2-7
V gene: TRBV13
CDR3 protein: CASSSGSLSYEQYF

J gene: TRBJ1-2
V gene: TRBV28
CDR3 protein: CANRAPAGYTF

J gene: TRBJ1-1
V gene: TRBV7-9
CDR3 protein: CASSLAGGRAEAFF

J gene: TRBJ1-1
V gene: TRBV6-5
CDR3 protein: CASSYSESPNTEAFF

J gene: TRBJ1-2
V gene: TRBV5-1
CDR3 protein: CASRVDRDYGYTF

J gene: TRBJ1-1
V gene: TRBV6-5
CDR3 protein: CASKAHRGNTEAFF

J gene: TRBJ2-5
V gene: TRBV29-1
CDR3 protein: CSAVRGTQYF

J gene: TRBJ1-2
V gene: TRBV2
CDR3 protein: CASIKTTGIHGYTF

J gene: TRBJ2-5
V gene: TRBV14
CDR3 protein: CASSQDRGGETQYF

J gene: TRBJ1-6
V gene: TRBV27
CDR3 protein: CASRWGADNSPLHF